A single sample gave rise to the 9 T cell receptor beta chains below, sequenced in a study of T cells in Graves' hyperthyroidism and ophthalmopathy. TCR beta CDR3 sequences were amplified from RNA transcripts. The primer set for the first-round RT-PCR of the TCR CDR3 was HTBI. Using its own MiXCR run on the multiplex PCR reads, TCRdb lists one record per CDR3 protein. The sample holds approximately 400,000 distinct CDR3 sequences, more than 15% seen once. The sequenced sample was blood. These receptors were obtained from a woman younger than 35 with Graves' hyperthyroidism that later progressed to Graves' ophthalmopathy.

This clonotype was picked up many times. The chain couples TRBV5-1 to TRBJ2-1; 9 nucleotides line up with TRBD2. The germline gives CDR1 SGHRS, CDR2 YFSETQ. This CDR3 region has 16 residues. The ends lost 0 bases at V and 1 base at J; junction bases unmatched: 2. CDR3 sequence (DNA): TGCGCCAGCAGCTTGGTAGCGGGAGTTTCCTACAATGAGCAGTTCTTC. Its protein is CASSLVAGVSYNEQFF.

This clonotype has a count of ten or more. The V gene is TRBV6-5, the J gene TRBJ2-5; D might be TRBD1 or TRBD2, each matching 5 bases. This CDR3 has 14 residues. V gave up 1 base and J gave up 2 bases, with 8 bases separating them. Germline CDR1 MNHEY, CDR2 SVGAGI. CDR3: CASSYLGEQETQYF. CDR3 nucleotides: TGTGCCAGCAGTTACTTGGGGGAACAAGAGACCCAGTACTTC.

This clonotype came up many times. The chain carries TRBV18 and TRBJ2-1; 7 nucleotides match TRBD1. Germline V gives CDR1 KGHSH, CDR2 LQKENI. CDR3 length equals 14 residues. After removal of 0 bases from V and 4 bases from J, the junction contained 0 bases not matched to a gene. The CDR3 reads CASSPPRGYNEQFF. CDR3 nucleotide sequence: TGTGCCAGCTCACCACCCAGGGGGTACAATGAGCAGTTCTTC.

This clonotype has ten or more counts. The chain joins TRBV5-1 to TRBJ2-3, with 8 nucleotides matching TRBD1. The germline V gene has CDR1 SGHRS and CDR2 YFSETQ. The CDR3 sequence is 15 residues long. The junction had 3 bases not matched to a gene; V was cut back by 0 bases and J by 3 bases. The CDR3 DNA is TGCGCCAGCAGCTTGGGAGGACAGGGAACAGATACGCAGTATTTT. Residues: CASSLGGQGTDTQYF. Based on the CDR3 plus reference TRBV5-1 and TRBJ2-3, the full variable domain is KAGVTQTPRYLIKTRGQQVTLSCSPISGHRSVSWYQQTPGQGLQFLFEYFSETQRNKGNFPGRFSGRQFSNSRSEMNVSTLELGDSALYLCASSLGGQGTDTQYFGPGTRLTVL.

The chain carries TRBV19 and TRBJ1-5; D is ambiguous. Trimming stripped 1 base from V and 4 bases from J, with 5 bases between. The CDR3 totals 13 residues. Germline V gene sequence: CDR1 LNHDA, CDR2 SQIVND (reference sequence). DNA for the CDR3: TGTGCCAGTAGTATAGGCCCGAATCAGCCCCAGCATTTT. It codes for CASSIGPNQPQHF. Together with reference TRBV19 and TRBJ1-5, the CDR3 gives the full variable domain: DGGITQSPKYLFRKEGQNVTLSCEQNLNHDAMYWYRQDPGQGLRLIYYSQIVNDFQKGDIAEGYSVSREKKESFPLTVTSAQKNPTAFYLCASSIGPNQPQHFGDGTRLSIL.

This clonotype was found many times. The chain recombines TRBV7-2 with TRBJ2-1; perhaps D is TRBD1 or TRBD2 (6 bases each). Trimming pared 3 bases from V and 10 bases from J, leaving 22 bases between. Germline V gene data show CDR1 as SGHTA and CDR2 as FQGNSA. The CDR3 is made up of 16 amino acids. The CDR3 DNA follows: TGTGCCAGCAGCTTGGGGGGCCAACCGGGAGAAGGGGAGCAGTTCTTC. Amino acids: CASSLGGQPGEGEQFF.

This clonotype was recorded many times. The chain joins TRBV4-2 to TRBJ1-1, with 9 bases lining up with TRBD1. V shed 3 bases, J shed 11 bases, and the junction held 4 bases outside the gene matches. This CDR3 is built from 12 residues. Germline assignment: CDR1 LGHNA and CDR2 YNFKEQ. The CDR3 reads CASSQGQGGAFF. In nucleotides, the CDR3 is TGTGCCAGCAGCCAGGGACAGGGAGGGGCTTTCTTT.

This clonotype showed up many times. CDR3 DNA sequence: TGTGCCAGCAGCAAGGGACAGGACTTCTACGAGCAGTACTTC. It is translated as CASSKGQDFYEQYF. The V gene is TRBV3-1, the J gene TRBJ2-7; TRBD1 agrees at 8 bases. The CDR3 sequence is 14 residues long. CDR1 is LGHDT, CDR2 YNNKEL, per germline (reference sequence). V lost 5 bases, J lost 3 bases, and 6 bases stayed unmatched.

The chain uses TRBV4-1 and TRBJ2-3; D unclear. Per the germline V gene, CDR1 is MGHRA and CDR2 is YSYEKL. Trimming left V 0 bases short and J 2 bases short, with 15 bases between. The CDR3 length is 17 residues. In DNA, the CDR3 is TGCGCCAGCAGCCAAGAGCCGCAGAATCCCTTCACAGATACGCAGTATTTT. Translating gives CASSQEPQNPFTDTQYF.